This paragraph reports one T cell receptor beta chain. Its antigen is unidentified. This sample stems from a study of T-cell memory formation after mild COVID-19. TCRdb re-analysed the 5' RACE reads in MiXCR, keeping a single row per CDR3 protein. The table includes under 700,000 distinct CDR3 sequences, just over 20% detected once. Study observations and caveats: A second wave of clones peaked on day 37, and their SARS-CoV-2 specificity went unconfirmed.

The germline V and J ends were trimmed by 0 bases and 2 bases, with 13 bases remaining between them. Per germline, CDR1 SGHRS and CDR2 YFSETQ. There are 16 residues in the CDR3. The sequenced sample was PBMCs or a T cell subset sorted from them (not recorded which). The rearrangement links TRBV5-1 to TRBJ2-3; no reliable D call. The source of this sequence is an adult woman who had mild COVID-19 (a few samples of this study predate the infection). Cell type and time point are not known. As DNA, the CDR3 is TGCGCCAGCAGCTTGGTGGCGGTCCCTCCCACAGATACGCAGTATTTT. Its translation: CASSLVAVPPTDTQYF.